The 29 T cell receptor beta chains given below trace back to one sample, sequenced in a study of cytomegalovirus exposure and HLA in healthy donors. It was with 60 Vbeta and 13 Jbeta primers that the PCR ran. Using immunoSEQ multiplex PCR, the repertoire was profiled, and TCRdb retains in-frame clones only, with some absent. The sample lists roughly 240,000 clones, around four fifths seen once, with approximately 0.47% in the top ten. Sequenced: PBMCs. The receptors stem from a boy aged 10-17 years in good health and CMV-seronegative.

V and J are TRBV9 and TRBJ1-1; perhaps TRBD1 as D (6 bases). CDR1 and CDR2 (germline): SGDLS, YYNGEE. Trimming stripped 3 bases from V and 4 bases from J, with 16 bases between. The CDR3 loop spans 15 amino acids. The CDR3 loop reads CASSESGVRGTEAFF. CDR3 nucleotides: TGTGCCAGCAGCGAATCAGGGGTTCGAGGCACTGAAGCTTTCTTT.

CDR3 sequence: CASSSETGVNTDTQYF. The CDR3, as DNA: TGTGCCAGCAGCTCCGAGACAGGGGTGAACACAGATACGCAGTATTTT. The gene calls are TRBV7-9 and TRBJ2-3; 8 bases line up with TRBD1. There are 16 residues in the CDR3. V shed 4 bases, J shed 2 bases, and the junction held 8 bases outside the gene matches. Germline V CDR1 and CDR2: SEHNR, FQNEAQ (reference sequence).

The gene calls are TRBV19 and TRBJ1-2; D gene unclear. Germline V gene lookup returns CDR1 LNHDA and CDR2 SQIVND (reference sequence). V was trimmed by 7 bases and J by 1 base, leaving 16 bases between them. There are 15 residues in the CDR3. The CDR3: CASTEGRGSNYGYTF. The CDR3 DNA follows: TGTGCCAGTACGGAGGGTCGGGGTAGTAACTATGGCTACACCTTC.

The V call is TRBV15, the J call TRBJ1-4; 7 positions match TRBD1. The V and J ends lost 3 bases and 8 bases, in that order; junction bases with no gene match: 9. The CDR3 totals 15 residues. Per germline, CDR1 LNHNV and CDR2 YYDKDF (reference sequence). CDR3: CATSRYTGDGEKLFF. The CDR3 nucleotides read TGTGCCACCAGCAGGTACACAGGGGATGGGGAAAAACTGTTTTTT.

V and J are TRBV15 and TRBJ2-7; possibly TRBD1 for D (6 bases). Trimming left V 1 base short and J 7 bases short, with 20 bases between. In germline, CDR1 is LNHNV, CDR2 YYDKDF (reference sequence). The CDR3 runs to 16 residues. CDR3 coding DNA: TGTGCCACCAGCAGAGCCCCCTTACGACAGGCAACGGAGCAGTACTTC. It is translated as CATSRAPLRQATEQYF.

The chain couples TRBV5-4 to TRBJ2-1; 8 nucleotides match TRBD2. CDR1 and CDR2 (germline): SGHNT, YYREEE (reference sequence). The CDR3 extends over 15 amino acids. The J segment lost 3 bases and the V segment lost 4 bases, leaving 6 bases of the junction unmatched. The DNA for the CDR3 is TGTGCCAGCAGCCCCACTAGCGGAGGCTACAATGAGCAGTTCTTC. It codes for CASSPTSGGYNEQFF.

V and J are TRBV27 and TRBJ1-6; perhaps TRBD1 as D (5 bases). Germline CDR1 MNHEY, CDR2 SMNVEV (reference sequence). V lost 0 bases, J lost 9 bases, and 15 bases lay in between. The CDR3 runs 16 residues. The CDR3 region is CASSLSRIGRGSPLHF. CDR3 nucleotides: TGTGCCAGCAGTTTATCCCGAATAGGAAGGGGTTCACCCCTCCACTTT.

The CDR3 DNA reads as TGTGCCAGCAGCAAAGCGGCCTCCGGAACCCAGTACTTC. It codes for CASSKAASGTQYF. The chain couples TRBV7-3 to TRBJ2-5; a weak D match, TRBD2 (5 bases). Germline V lookup: CDR1 SGHTA, CDR2 FQGTGA. The CDR3 contains 13 residues. Trimming removed 5 bases from V and 8 bases from J, with 15 bases in between.

The CDR3 DNA reads as TGTGCCTGGAGTGTACTGGTGACGGGAACCTACGAGCAGTACTTC. Translating gives CAWSVLVTGTYEQYF. The V call is TRBV30, the J call TRBJ2-7; the D gene is possibly TRBD2 (5 bases). The CDR3 spans 15 residues. V dropped 0 bases and J dropped 2 bases, with 14 bases sitting between them. CDR1 is GTSNPN and CDR2 is SVGIG in the germline V gene (reference sequence).

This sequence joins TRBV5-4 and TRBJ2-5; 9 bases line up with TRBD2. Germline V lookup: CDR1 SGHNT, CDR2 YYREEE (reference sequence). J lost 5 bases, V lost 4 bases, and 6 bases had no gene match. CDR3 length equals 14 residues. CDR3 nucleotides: TGTGCCAGCAGCGGGCGGGGGGGCCGGGAGACCCAGTACTTC. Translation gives CASSGRGGRETQYF. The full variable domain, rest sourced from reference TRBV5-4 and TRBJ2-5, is ETGVTQSPTHLIKTRGQQVTLRCSSQSGHNTVSWYQQALGQGPQFIFQYYREEENGRGNFPPRFSGLQFPNYSSELNVNALELDDSALYLCASSGRGGRETQYFGPGTRLLVL.

CDR3 amino acids: CASSIRVEYTEAFF. DNA for the CDR3: TGTGCCAGTAGTATACGGGTCGAATACACTGAAGCTTTCTTT. J is TRBJ1-1 and V is TRBV19; no clear D. V was shortened by 2 bases and J by 3 bases, with 10 bases between the two germline ends. Germline V lookup: CDR1 LNHDA, CDR2 SQIVND (reference sequence). This CDR3 region has 14 residues. Based on the CDR3 plus reference TRBV19 and TRBJ1-1, the full variable domain is DGGITQSPKYLFRKEGQNVTLSCEQNLNHDAMYWYRQDPGQGLRLIYYSQIVNDFQKGDIAEGYSVSREKKESFPLTVTSAQKNPTAFYLCASSIRVEYTEAFFGQGTRLTVV.

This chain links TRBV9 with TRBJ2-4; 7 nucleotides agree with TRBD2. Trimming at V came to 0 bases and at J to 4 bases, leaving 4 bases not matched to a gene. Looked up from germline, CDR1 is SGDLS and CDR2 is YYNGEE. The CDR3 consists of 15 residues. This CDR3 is CASSVGTGGKNIQYF. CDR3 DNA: TGTGCCAGCAGCGTAGGGACGGGGGGTAAAAACATTCAGTACTTC.

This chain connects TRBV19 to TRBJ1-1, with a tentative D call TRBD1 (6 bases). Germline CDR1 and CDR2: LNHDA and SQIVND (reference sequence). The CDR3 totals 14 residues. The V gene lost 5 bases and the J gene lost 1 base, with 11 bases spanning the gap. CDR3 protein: CASSSRGGNTEAFF. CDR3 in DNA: TGTGCCAGTAGTTCAAGGGGGGGGAACACTGAAGCTTTCTTT.

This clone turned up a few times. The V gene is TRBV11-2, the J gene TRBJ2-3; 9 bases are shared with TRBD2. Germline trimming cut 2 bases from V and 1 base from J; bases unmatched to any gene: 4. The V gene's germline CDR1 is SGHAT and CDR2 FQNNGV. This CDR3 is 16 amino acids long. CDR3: CASSLLAGWGTDTQYF. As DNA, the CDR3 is TGTGCCAGCAGCTTACTAGCGGGGTGGGGCACAGATACGCAGTATTTT.

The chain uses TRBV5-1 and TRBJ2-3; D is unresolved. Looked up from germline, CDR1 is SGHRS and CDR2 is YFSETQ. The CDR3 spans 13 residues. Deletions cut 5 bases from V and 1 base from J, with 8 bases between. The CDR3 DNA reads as TGCGCCAGCAGGACTCGCGGCACAGATACGCAGTATTTT. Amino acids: CASRTRGTDTQYF.

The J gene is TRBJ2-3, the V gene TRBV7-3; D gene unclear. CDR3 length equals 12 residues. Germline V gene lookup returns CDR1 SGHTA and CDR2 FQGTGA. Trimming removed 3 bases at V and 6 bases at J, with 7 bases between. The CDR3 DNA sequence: TGTGCCAGCAGCTTCTCCGGGGATACGCAGTATTTT. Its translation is CASSFSGDTQYF. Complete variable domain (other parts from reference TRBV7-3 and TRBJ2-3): GAGVSQTPSNKVTEKGKYVELRCDPISGHTALYWYRQSLGQGPEFLIYFQGTGAADDSGLPNDRFFAVRPEGSVSTLKIQRTERGDSAVYLCASSFSGDTQYFGPGTRLTVL.

The CDR3 region is CASSYDGGNSPLHF. CDR3 bases: TGTGCCAGCAGTTACGACGGGGGTAATTCACCCCTCCACTTT. The chain uses TRBV6-6 and TRBJ1-6, with D possibly being TRBD1 (5 bases). The ends were cut back, 2 bases at V and 6 bases at J, with 8 bases in the middle. This CDR3 has 14 amino acids. Per germline, CDR1 MNHNY and CDR2 SVGAGI (reference sequence).

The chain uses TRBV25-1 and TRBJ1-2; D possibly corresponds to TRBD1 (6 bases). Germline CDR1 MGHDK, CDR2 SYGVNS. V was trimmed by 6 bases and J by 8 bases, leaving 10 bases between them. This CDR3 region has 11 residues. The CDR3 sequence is CASRKDRGYTF. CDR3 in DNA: TGTGCCAGCAGAAAGGACAGAGGCTACACCTTC.

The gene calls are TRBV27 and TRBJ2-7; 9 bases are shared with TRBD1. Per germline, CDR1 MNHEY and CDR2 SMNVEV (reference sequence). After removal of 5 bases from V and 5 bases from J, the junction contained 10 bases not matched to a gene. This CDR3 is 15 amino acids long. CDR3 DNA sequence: TGTGCCAGCAGTCCCGCACACAGGGGGCAAAACGAGCAGTACTTC. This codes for CASSPAHRGQNEQYF.

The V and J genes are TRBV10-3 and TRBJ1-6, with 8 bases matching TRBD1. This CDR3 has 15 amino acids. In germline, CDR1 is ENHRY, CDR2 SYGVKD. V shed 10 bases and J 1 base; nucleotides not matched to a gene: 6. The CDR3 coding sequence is TGTGCCACCAACGGACAGGGATCCTATAATTCACCCCTCCACTTT. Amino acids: CATNGQGSYNSPLHF.

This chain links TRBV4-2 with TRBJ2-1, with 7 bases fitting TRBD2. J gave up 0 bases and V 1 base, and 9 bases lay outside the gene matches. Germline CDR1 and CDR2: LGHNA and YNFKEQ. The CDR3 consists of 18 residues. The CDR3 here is CASSQVRREHLSYNEQFF. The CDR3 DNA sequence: TGTGCCAGCAGCCAAGTACGGCGGGAGCACCTCTCCTACAATGAGCAGTTCTTC.

For the CDR3, the DNA is TGCGCCAGCAGCGCCGGGGGGGGAACTGAAGCTTTCTTT. Translation: CASSAGGGTEAFF. The genes are TRBV10-1 and TRBJ1-1, with D possibly TRBD1 on 5 matching bases. The CDR3 consists of 13 residues. Germline V lookup: CDR1 WNHNN, CDR2 SYGVQD (reference sequence). Trimming pared 6 bases from V and 5 bases from J, leaving 13 bases between.

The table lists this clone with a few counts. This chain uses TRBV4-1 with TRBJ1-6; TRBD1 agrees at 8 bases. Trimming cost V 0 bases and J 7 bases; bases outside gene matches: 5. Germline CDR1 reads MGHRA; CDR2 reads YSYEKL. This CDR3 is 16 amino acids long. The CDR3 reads CASSQEADRVNSPLHF. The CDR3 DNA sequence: TGCGCCAGCAGCCAAGAGGCGGACAGGGTGAATTCACCCCTCCACTTT.

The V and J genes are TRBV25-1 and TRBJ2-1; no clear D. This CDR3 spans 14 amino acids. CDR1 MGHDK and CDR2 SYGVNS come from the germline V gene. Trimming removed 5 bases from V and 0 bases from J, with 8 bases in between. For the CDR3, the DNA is TGTGCCAGCAGTCCCGAGAGCTCCTACAATGAGCAGTTCTTC. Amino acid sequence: CASSPESSYNEQFF.

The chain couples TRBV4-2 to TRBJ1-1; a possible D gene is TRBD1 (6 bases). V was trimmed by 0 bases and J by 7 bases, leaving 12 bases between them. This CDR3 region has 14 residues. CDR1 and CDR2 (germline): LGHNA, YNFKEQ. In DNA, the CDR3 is TGTGCCAGCAGCCAAGATCCGACAGGCCATGAAGCTTTCTTT. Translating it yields CASSQDPTGHEAFF.

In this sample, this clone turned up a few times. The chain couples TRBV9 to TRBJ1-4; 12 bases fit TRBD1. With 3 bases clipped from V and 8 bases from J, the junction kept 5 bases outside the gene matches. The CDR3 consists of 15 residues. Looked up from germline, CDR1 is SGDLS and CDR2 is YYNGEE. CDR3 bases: TGTGCCAGCAGCGCAACCGGGACAGGGGGCGAAAAACTGTTTTTT. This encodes CASSATGTGGEKLFF.

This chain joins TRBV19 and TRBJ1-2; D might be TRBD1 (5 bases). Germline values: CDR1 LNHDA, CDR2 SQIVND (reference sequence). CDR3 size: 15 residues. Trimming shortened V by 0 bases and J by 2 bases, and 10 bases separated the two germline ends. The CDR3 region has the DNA TGTGCCAGTAGTATAGAGGCGGGGCTGAACTATGGCTACACCTTC. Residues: CASSIEAGLNYGYTF.

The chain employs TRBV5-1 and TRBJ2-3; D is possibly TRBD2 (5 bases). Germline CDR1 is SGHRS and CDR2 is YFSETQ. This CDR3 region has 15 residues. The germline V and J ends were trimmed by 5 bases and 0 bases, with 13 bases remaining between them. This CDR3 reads CASSKERKSTDTQYF. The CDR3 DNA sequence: TGCGCCAGCAGTAAGGAGCGGAAAAGCACAGATACGCAGTATTTT.

The CDR3 reads CASSQEVQGFYEQYF. CDR3 coding DNA: TGTGCCAGCAGCCAAGAGGTACAGGGGTTCTACGAGCAGTACTTC. The chain is built from TRBV14 and TRBJ2-7; 7 positions match TRBD1. The germline gives CDR1 SGHDN, CDR2 FVKESK. CDR3 size: 15 residues. With V trimmed by 0 bases and J by 3 bases, 5 bases remained unmatched.